These 32 T cell receptor beta chains originate from one sample sequenced in a study of a mutant IDH1 vaccine in newly diagnosed glioma. Antigens of these TCRs are unknown. Time point indicated: week 5, during vaccination. In every dose of vaccine, 300 ug of mutant IDH1 20-mer peptide was given alongside topical imiquimod. Produced via immunoSEQ multiplex PCR; TCRdb's table is partial and in-frame only. Found here are 25,000 to 30,000 clones, more than 70% of them singletons; the top ten hold around 20%. The sequencing used PBMCs, collected from a glioma patient whose treatment included an IDH1 peptide vaccine. The receptors were gathered from a man younger than 35 with glioma.

This chain uses TRBV29-1 with TRBJ2-3; 8 bases match TRBD1. V lost 0 bases to trimming and J lost 5 bases; unmatched junction nucleotides: 10. The CDR3 consists of 16 residues. Germline CDR1 is SQVTM and CDR2 is ANQGSEA. The CDR3 loop is CSVEDFVQGAGDTQYF. The CDR3 DNA sequence: TGCAGCGTTGAAGATTTTGTGCAGGGGGCTGGAGATACGCAGTATTTT.

The chain is built from TRBV28 and TRBJ1-1; TRBD1 matches at 9 bases. This CDR3 is built from 15 residues. After removal of 5 bases from V and 0 bases from J, the junction contained 4 bases not matched to a gene. Germline CDR1 reads MDHEN; CDR2 reads SYDVKM. The CDR3 is CASSPRDRVNTEAFF. The CDR3 nucleotides read TGTGCCAGCAGTCCCCGGGACAGGGTGAACACTGAAGCTTTCTTT.

This chain joins TRBV2 and TRBJ1-1; a possible D gene is TRBD1 (5 bases). CDR3 size: 14 residues. The germline V gene has CDR1 SNHLY and CDR2 FYNNEI. Trimming stripped 4 bases from V and 1 base from J, with 10 bases between. CDR3 nucleotide sequence: TGTGCCAGCAGTGCCTTGGGACGGAACACTGAAGCTTTCTTT. Amino acid sequence: CASSALGRNTEAFF.

This clone was counted a single time. The chain uses TRBV4-3 and TRBJ1-3, with D possibly being TRBD1 (5 bases). V gave up 0 bases and J gave up 2 bases, with 8 bases separating them. The germline V gene encodes CDR1 LGHNA and CDR2 YSLEER. The CDR3 is made up of 15 amino acids. The CDR3 spells CASSQDGTAGNTIYF. The CDR3 DNA reads TGCGCCAGCAGCCAAGATGGGACGGCTGGAAACACCATATATTTT.

The chain joins TRBV2 to TRBJ2-7; a possible D gene is TRBD2 (6 bases). This CDR3 region has 14 residues. Trimming stripped 1 base from V and 6 bases from J, with 13 bases between. Germline CDR1 SNHLY, CDR2 FYNNEI. The CDR3 loop is CASSEGRGIGEQYF. The CDR3 bases are TGTGCCAGCAGTGAAGGGAGGGGAATAGGCGAGCAGTACTTC.

The rearrangement links TRBV30 to TRBJ2-2, with a tentative D call TRBD1 (6 bases). The CDR3 length is 16 residues. Between the trimmed V and J ends, which lost 0 bases and 1 base, there was a span of 12 bases. CDR1 and CDR2 (germline): GTSNPN, SVGIG (reference sequence). CDR3 in DNA: TGTGCCTGGAGTGTACGGTACAGGGAGAACACCGGGGAGCTGTTTTTT. Amino acids: CAWSVRYRENTGELFF.

The V call is TRBV4-3, the J call TRBJ2-2; possible D gene TRBD2, 5 bases. Germline assignment: CDR1 LGHNA and CDR2 YSLEER. The CDR3 runs to 15 residues. The V end was cut by 3 bases, the J end by 5 bases, with 13 bases between. The CDR3 DNA follows: TGCGCCAGCAGCCATACTCCCAGAGGGACCGGGGAGCTGTTTTTT. It specifies CASSHTPRGTGELFF.

The genes are TRBV19 and TRBJ1-5, with D hard to call. The CDR3 consists of 12 residues. V gave up 6 bases and J gave up 3 bases, with 6 bases separating them. From germline, CDR1 is LNHDA and CDR2 SQIVND (reference sequence). The CDR3 DNA reads as TGTGCCAGTAGGGACCACAATCAGCCCCAGCATTTT. It translates to CASRDHNQPQHF. The entire variable domain, with the rest obtained from reference TRBV19 and TRBJ1-5, is as follows: DGGITQSPKYLFRKEGQNVTLSCEQNLNHDAMYWYRQDPGQGLRLIYYSQIVNDFQKGDIAEGYSVSREKKESFPLTVTSAQKNPTAFYLCASRDHNQPQHFGDGTRLSIL.

This clone was found once. V and J are TRBV27 and TRBJ2-1; a weak D match, TRBD2 (6 bases). The CDR3 covers 12 residues. The V gene's germline CDR1 is MNHEY and CDR2 SMNVEV (reference sequence). Trimming removed 8 bases from V and 15 bases from J, with 20 bases in between. CDR3 DNA sequence: TGTGCCAGCGCGACCCTTTCTAGCGCCCCGTTCTTC. This sequence encodes CASATLSSAPFF.

The gene calls are TRBV7-9 and TRBJ2-7; 8 nucleotides align to TRBD1. Germline CDR1 and CDR2: SEHNR and FQNEAQ (reference sequence). The CDR3 runs 15 residues. Trimming cost V 2 bases and J 4 bases; bases outside gene matches: 7. CDR3 region: CASSLSTGGVYEQYF. The CDR3 region has the DNA TGTGCCAGCAGCTTATCCACAGGGGGAGTTTACGAGCAGTACTTC.

This sequence joins TRBV6-6 and TRBJ1-1; D gene uncertain. The CDR3 runs 13 residues. The ends were cut back, 10 bases at V and 4 bases at J, with 16 bases in the middle. Germline CDR1 is MNHNY and CDR2 is SVGAGI (reference sequence). CDR3 residues: CATQSEGFTEAFF. The CDR3 nucleotides are TGTGCCACCCAATCGGAGGGATTCACTGAAGCTTTCTTT.

The rearrangement uses TRBV7-6 and TRBJ2-5, with D hard to call. The CDR3 runs 12 residues. Germline V gene data show CDR1 as SGHVS and CDR2 as FNYEAQ. V lost 2 bases, J lost 5 bases, and 6 bases lay in between. The CDR3 sequence: CASSLNVETQYF. CDR3 DNA: TGTGCCAGCAGCTTAAATGTTGAGACCCAGTACTTC.

CDR3 loop: CASSLAGTRDTGELFF. The CDR3, as DNA: TGCGCCAGCAGCTTGGCAGGGACTAGGGATACCGGGGAGCTGTTTTTT. The V call is TRBV5-1, the J call TRBJ2-2; 8 bases are shared with TRBD2. There are 16 residues in the CDR3. The ends lost 0 bases at V and 5 bases at J; junction bases unmatched: 6. Germline values: CDR1 SGHRS, CDR2 YFSETQ.

The V call is TRBV4-1, the J call TRBJ1-2; 10 bases agree with TRBD1. CDR3 length: 15 amino acids. The germline V gene has CDR1 MGHRA and CDR2 YSYEKL. Trimming removed 1 base from V and 7 bases from J; junction bases left unmatched: 6. In nucleotides, the CDR3 is TGCGCCAGCAGCCAAGTGACAGGGGGCAAAGGTGGCTACACCTTC. Its translation: CASSQVTGGKGGYTF.

This clone came up once. The chain carries TRBV7-9 and TRBJ2-7; TRBD2 matches 7 bases. Germline V gene data show CDR1 as SEHNR and CDR2 as FQNEAQ (reference sequence). The CDR3 spans 11 residues. V dropped 5 bases and J dropped 10; count of bases not matched to a gene: 5. The CDR3 DNA sequence: TGTGCCAGCAGCCCAGGACTAGGCCAGTACTTC. Protein: CASSPGLGQYF. The full variable domain, in which reference TRBV7-9 and TRBJ2-7 provide the parts outside the CDR3, is DTGVSQNPRHKITKRGQNVTFRCDPISEHNRLYWYRQTLGQGPEFLTYFQNEAQLEKSRLLSDRFSAERPKGSFSTLEIQRTEQGDSAMYLCASSPGLGQYFGPGTRLTVT.

The gene calls are TRBV29-1 and TRBJ2-7; 12 nucleotides line up with TRBD2. The CDR3 totals 17 residues. Germline values: CDR1 SQVTM, CDR2 ANQGSEA. V was clipped by 4 bases and J by 3 bases; unmatched bases: 13. CDR3 region: CSVGGMGLAGGGYEQYF. The CDR3 DNA is TGCAGCGTTGGGGGCATGGGACTAGCGGGTGGGGGCTACGAGCAGTACTTC.

The chain links TRBV27 to TRBJ2-7; the match to TRBD2 covers 7 bases. Unmatched junction bases numbered 0, after V lost 0 bases and J lost 7 bases. Germline CDR1 and CDR2: MNHEY and SMNVEV (reference sequence). The CDR3 loop spans 12 amino acids. The DNA of the CDR3 is TGTGCCAGCAGTTTATCGGGGGGGGAGCAGTACTTC. Its translation: CASSLSGGEQYF.

The chain recombines TRBV5-1 with TRBJ1-2; perhaps TRBD1 as D (5 bases). Trimming cost V 4 bases and J 6 bases, with 19 bases left between them. The germline gives CDR1 SGHRS, CDR2 YFSETQ. This CDR3 has 15 residues. The CDR3 DNA sequence: TGCGCCAGCAGCGTCGCCGGGGACGGAGGAGATGGCTACACCTTC. Its translation: CASSVAGDGGDGYTF.

The chain links TRBV29-1 to TRBJ2-3; D unclear. The CDR3 runs 14 residues. CDR1 is SQVTM, CDR2 ANQGSEA, per germline. Deletions cut 3 bases from V and 2 bases from J, with 12 bases between. The CDR3, as DNA: TGCAGCGTTGACCTGGGTCTCCTCACAGATACGCAGTATTTT. It codes for CSVDLGLLTDTQYF.

This clone has just one count. The CDR3 region has the DNA TGTGCCAGCAGCTTAGGGGCGGGGCCCCAGCATTTT. It codes for CASSLGAGPQHF. The chain links TRBV7-8 to TRBJ1-5; the D is unclear. With 1 base removed from V and 9 bases from J, the gap between germline ends came to 7 bases. The CDR3 is 12 amino acids. The germline V gene has CDR1 SGHVS and CDR2 FQNEAQ.

The chain is built from TRBV30 and TRBJ1-2, with D unclear. Trimming cost V 1 base and J 6 bases, with 3 bases left between them. The germline V gene has CDR1 GTSNPN and CDR2 SVGIG (reference sequence). This CDR3 has 10 amino acids. This CDR3 reads CAWSGDGYTF. The CDR3, as DNA: TGTGCCTGGAGTGGGGATGGCTACACCTTC.

Comments on this clone: The junction departs from the called germline gene at one end, perhaps through a read error. This chain's CDR3 is CAISARADTDTQYF. CDR3 DNA: TGTGCCATAAGTGCCAGGGCCGACACAGATACGCAGTATTTT. The gene calls are TRBV10-3 and TRBJ2-3, with a possible D match to TRBD1 (5 bases). Germline V lookup: CDR1 ENHRY, CDR2 SYGVKD. The CDR3 is made up of 14 amino acids.

The chain joins TRBV6-5 to TRBJ1-1; D gene uncertain. Germline V gene sequence: CDR1 MNHEY, CDR2 SVGAGI. This CDR3 is 14 amino acids long. Trimming removed 4 bases from V and 6 bases from J, with 15 bases in between. The DNA of the CDR3 is TGTGCCAGCAGTTCCATATCAGGAGGCCCTGAAGCTTTCTTT. Translating gives CASSSISGGPEAFF.

V gene TRBV5-1 combines with J gene TRBJ2-5; the D gene is possibly TRBD2 (6 bases). The J call may not be correct, given that the DNA end is closer to TRBJ2-7. CDR1 SGHRS and CDR2 YFSETQ come from the germline V gene. This CDR3 spans 14 amino acids. In DNA form, the CDR3 reads TGCGCCAGCAGCGTAGGGGCGGGAACCTACGAGCAGTACTTC. Amino acid sequence: CASSVGAGTYEQYF.

The chain is built from TRBV4-3 and TRBJ2-1, with 13 bases aligning to TRBD2. Trimming took 1 base from V and 4 from J; bases not matched to a gene: 1. CDR1 is LGHNA, CDR2 YSLEER, per germline. This CDR3 spans 16 amino acids. The CDR3 bases are TGCGCCAGCAGCCAAGGACTAGCGGGAGGTTACAATGAGCAGTTCTTC. This encodes CASSQGLAGGYNEQFF.

The chain carries TRBV30 and TRBJ2-7; 7 positions match TRBD2. Germline V lookup: CDR1 GTSNPN, CDR2 SVGIG (reference sequence). V shed 0 bases and J 7 bases; nucleotides not matched to a gene: 3. The CDR3 extends over 12 amino acids. CDR3 DNA: TGTGCCTGGAGTGTATGGGGGGGGGAGCAGTACTTC. Translation gives CAWSVWGGEQYF.

V is TRBV19 and J is TRBJ1-2; D ambiguous. The CDR3 consists of 14 residues. Germline values: CDR1 LNHDA, CDR2 SQIVND (reference sequence). V gave up 6 bases and J gave up 4 bases, with 15 bases separating them. The CDR3 protein is CASSPRGPGYGYTF. The CDR3 nucleotides read TGTGCCAGTAGCCCGCGAGGCCCTGGCTATGGCTACACCTTC.

The chain combines TRBV5-6 with TRBJ2-2, with TRBD1 matching 9 bases. Trimming cost V 1 base and J 9 bases; bases outside gene matches: 10. Looked up from germline, CDR1 is SGHDT and CDR2 is YYEEEE. The CDR3 has 16 amino acids. The CDR3 nucleotides are TGTGCCAGCAGCTTGCAGCTGGGACAGGGCTGGCGGGAGCTGTTTTTT. This encodes CASSLQLGQGWRELFF.

The rearrangement links TRBV28 to TRBJ1-6; D is ambiguous. The CDR3 is 17 residues long. Per the germline V gene, CDR1 is MDHEN and CDR2 is SYDVKM. V was clipped by 0 bases and J by 10 bases, with 19 bases between them. CDR3 in amino acids: CASSLWGSQSRTSPLHF. Here the CDR3 DNA reads TGTGCCAGCAGTTTATGGGGTAGCCAAAGTCGTACGTCACCCCTCCACTTT. Full variable domain (rest looked up from reference TRBV28 and TRBJ1-6): DVKVTQSSRYLVKRTGEKVFLECVQDMDHENMFWYRQDPGLGLRLIYFSYDVKMKEKGDIPEGYSVSREKKERFSLILESASTNQTSMYLCASSLWGSQSRTSPLHFGNGTRLTVT.

The chain has TRBV5-1 and TRBJ1-5, with 7 bases lining up with TRBD1. Trimming removed 2 bases from V and 7 bases from J; junction bases left unmatched: 6. Germline V gene data show CDR1 as SGHRS and CDR2 as YFSETQ. The CDR3 runs to 14 residues. CDR3 loop: CASSLGGGGQPQHF. The CDR3 bases are TGCGCCAGCAGCTTAGGGGGCGGGGGACAGCCCCAGCATTTT.

V is TRBV30 and J is TRBJ1-5; D not resolved. Between the trimmed V and J ends, which lost 2 bases and 0 bases, there was a span of 5 bases. The CDR3 runs 13 residues. Germline CDR1 and CDR2: GTSNPN and SVGIG (reference sequence). The CDR3 bases are TGTGCCTGGAGTACGAATAGCAATCAGCCCCAGCATTTT. This gives the protein CAWSTNSNQPQHF.

CDR3 in amino acids: CASSGGPTGELFF. DNA for the CDR3: TGTGCCAGCAGCGGGGGACCAACCGGGGAGCTGTTTTTT. The rearrangement links TRBV9 to TRBJ2-2, with D possibly being TRBD1 or TRBD2 (5 bases each). The V end lost 3 bases, the J end lost 5 bases, and 8 bases lay between the germline ends. This CDR3 is built from 13 residues. Germline CDR1 and CDR2: SGDLS and YYNGEE.